This entry describes one TCR beta chain. Its target is unknown. The data were obtained in a study of T cell responses to AZD1222 COVID-19 vaccine. Study observations and caveats: Mostly white British, mostly female donors; authors suggested clonal diversity may be underestimated. Recipients of AZD1222 seropositive at baseline numbered only 6 or 7. Spike-specific TCR depth and breadth grew after two AZD1222 doses. Spike was spanned by vaccine-associated CD4 TCRs, which were dominant at 160-218 and 743-854.

After removal of 0 bases from V and 2 bases from J, the junction contained 9 bases not matched to a gene. Per germline, CDR1 LGHNA and CDR2 YSLEER. This CDR3 is 17 amino acids long. Clones were read by immunoSEQ multiplex PCR, and TCRdb kept only the in-frame ones, dropping some. The sample lists fewer than 130,000 clones; about 92% were seen once. The genes are TRBV4-3 and TRBJ2-7; TRBD2 agrees at 8 bases. The sample here was peripheral blood, taken on day 0 of AZD1222 vaccination. The receptor's source is an adult in good health. This CDR3 is CASSQDYGGGRPYEQYF. The CDR3 DNA reads as TGCGCCAGCAGCCAAGATTACGGCGGGGGGAGGCCCTACGAGCAGTACTTC.